This TCR beta chain was recovered during a study of post-analysis software for immune sequencing data. Study-wide findings and caveats: Five or six TRBV segments, including TRBV5-6, TRBV5-1 and TRBV20-1, were more frequent in patients than controls.

About this clonotype itself: Its target is unknown.

This CDR3 has 17 amino acids. V was shortened by 0 bases and J by 4 bases, with 19 bases between the two germline ends. CDR1 and CDR2 from the germline V gene are SGHDT and YYEEEE. Unique molecular identifiers were carried by the TCR beta cDNA libraries. TCRdb processed the PCR reads anew with MiXCR; each CDR3 protein has one entry. The table has almost 700,000 distinct CDR3 sequences, approximately 60% seen once; the top ten hold about 11%. This clonotype was obtained from a girl aged 2-10 years with multiple sclerosis. The chain couples TRBV5-6 to TRBJ1-2, with a weak D call TRBD1 (5 bases). Sequencing input: blood. DNA for the CDR3: TGTGCCAGCAGCTTGGTAACCCCATTGACGGGGGTCTATGGCTACACCTTC. Amino acids: CASSLVTPLTGVYGYTF.